The rows below give T cell receptor beta chains drawn from one sample of a study of CD8+CD57+ T cells in acquired aplastic anemia. Via MiXCR, TCRdb re-called the reads, giving one row per CDR3 protein. The sample includes about 58,000 distinct CDR3 sequences, around 50% of them seen just once. Sequenced input: sorted CD4+, CD8+, or CD8+CD57+ T cells (not recorded which) from PBMCs. These receptors all stem from a human donor with aplastic anemia. Each CDR3 is given with its conserved first and last residue. Fields, in order: V gene, CDR3 length, clone size, J gene, D gene, CDR3 protein, CDR3 DNA. D genes are given only for firm matches. Size values are once, few and many counts, or a class for expanded clones, and some rows have none.

v_call: TRBV29-1
cdr3_length: 11
clone_size: -
j_call: TRBJ1-3
d_call: -
cdr3_aa: CSVEIGNTIYF
cdr3_nt: TGCAGCGTTGAAATTGGAAACACCATATATTTT

v_call: TRBV29-1
cdr3_length: 11
clone_size: -
j_call: TRBJ1-1
d_call: -
cdr3_aa: CSAAADVEAFF
cdr3_nt: TGCAGCGCCGCCGCAGATGTGGAAGCTTTCTTT

v_call: TRBV10-3
cdr3_length: 12
clone_size: -
j_call: TRBJ2-7
d_call: TRBD2
cdr3_aa: CAITNSGTRQYF
cdr3_nt: TGTGCCATCACCAACTCCGGGACTAGACAGTACTTC

v_call: TRBV12-3/TRBV12-4
cdr3_length: 12
clone_size: few
j_call: TRBJ1-6
d_call: -
cdr3_aa: CASSTAHSPLHF
cdr3_nt: TGTGCCAGCAGTACCGCCCATTCACCCCTCCACTTT

v_call: TRBV7-8
cdr3_length: 15
clone_size: -
j_call: TRBJ1-2
d_call: TRBD1
cdr3_aa: CASSLAPDRAYGYTF
cdr3_nt: TGTGCCAGCAGCTTAGCCCCGGACAGGGCATATGGCTACACCTTC

v_call: TRBV5-6
cdr3_length: 14
clone_size: many
j_call: TRBJ2-7
d_call: -
cdr3_aa: CASSLEEGLHEQYF
cdr3_nt: TGTGCCAGCAGCTTGGAAGAGGGGCTCCACGAGCAGTACTTC

v_call: TRBV10-2
cdr3_length: 14
clone_size: medium-sized
j_call: TRBJ2-7
d_call: -
cdr3_aa: CASSWGEDAYEQYF
cdr3_nt: TGCGCCAGCAGTTGGGGCGAGGATGCCTACGAGCAGTACTTC

v_call: TRBV2
cdr3_length: 13
clone_size: -
j_call: TRBJ1-5
d_call: -
cdr3_aa: CASSLYTNQPQHF
cdr3_nt: TGTGCCAGCAGCTTGTACACCAATCAGCCCCAGCATTTT

v_call: TRBV5-4
cdr3_length: 19
clone_size: few
j_call: TRBJ2-7
d_call: TRBD1
cdr3_aa: CASSLSPGDRGAKRNEQYF
cdr3_nt: TGTGCCAGCAGCTTGTCTCCCGGGGACAGGGGCGCCAAACGTAACGAGCAGTACTTC

v_call: TRBV5-1
cdr3_length: 14
clone_size: -
j_call: TRBJ2-7
d_call: -
cdr3_aa: CASSQVPGAPGQYF
cdr3_nt: TGCGCCAGCAGCCAGGTTCCGGGGGCTCCGGGGCAGTACTTC

v_call: TRBV7-4
cdr3_length: 13
clone_size: -
j_call: TRBJ1-2
d_call: -
cdr3_aa: CASSPDTLYGYTF
cdr3_nt: TGTGCCAGCAGCCCGGACACTCTCTATGGCTACACCTTC

v_call: TRBV7-8
cdr3_length: 13
clone_size: -
j_call: TRBJ1-2
d_call: -
cdr3_aa: CASSLGTNYGYTF
cdr3_nt: TGTGCCAGCAGCTTAGGCACTAACTATGGCTACACCTTC

v_call: TRBV2
cdr3_length: 13
clone_size: -
j_call: TRBJ1-1
d_call: -
cdr3_aa: CAITWDRNTEAFF
cdr3_nt: TGTGCCATCACCTGGGACCGGAACACTGAAGCTTTCTTT

v_call: TRBV4-3
cdr3_length: 18
clone_size: many
j_call: TRBJ1-5
d_call: -
cdr3_aa: CASSQDVIRTANNQPQHF
cdr3_nt: TGCGCCAGCAGCCAAGATGTAATTAGGACCGCTAACAATCAGCCCCAGCATTTT

v_call: TRBV11-2
cdr3_length: 15
clone_size: -
j_call: TRBJ2-3
d_call: TRBD1
cdr3_aa: CASSLDGTGVDTQYF
cdr3_nt: TGTGCCAGCAGCTTAGATGGGACAGGGGTAGATACGCAGTATTTT

v_call: TRBV11-2
cdr3_length: 17
clone_size: -
j_call: TRBJ2-7
d_call: TRBD2
cdr3_aa: CASSRRGGAGGSYEQYF
cdr3_nt: TGTGCCAGCAGCCGGAGGGGCGGAGCGGGGGGCTCTTACGAGCAGTACTTC

v_call: TRBV25-1
cdr3_length: 14
clone_size: few
j_call: TRBJ2-7
d_call: TRBD2
cdr3_aa: CASSAMAGGYEQYF
cdr3_nt: TGTGCCAGCAGTGCGATGGCGGGGGGCTACGAGCAGTACTTC